These 4 T cell receptor beta chains share one sample of origin, sequenced in a study of CD8 T cells in Susac syndrome. cDNA came from about 0.5 to 1 ug RNA primed by random hexamers. TCRdb used MiXCR to reprocess the immunoSEQ multiplex PCR reads, holding one entry per CDR3 protein. The table shows about 80,000 distinct CDR3 sequences, with 94% occurring only once. The sequenced sample consisted of CD8+ T cells from PBMCs. All receptors derive from a human donor in good health.

For this clonotype: Compared with germline, one end of the junction differs, possibly owing to a read error. The rearrangement joins TRBV5-6 to TRBJ1-1; D not certain. The CDR3 sequence is 11 residues long. The germline V gene has CDR1 SGHDT and CDR2 YYEEEE. The CDR3 reads CASSLGIFKKF. As DNA, the CDR3 is TGTGCCAGCAGCTTAGGAATCTTTAAGAAATTT. The variable domain in full, completed from reference TRBV5-6 and TRBJ1-1, reads DAGVTQSPTHLIKTRGQQVTLRCSPKSGHDTVSWYQQALGQGPQFIFQYYEEEERQRGNFPDRFSGHQFPNYSSELNVNALLLGDSALYLCASSLGIFKKFGQGTRLTVV.

J is TRBJ2-1 and V is TRBV20-1; either TRBD1 or TRBD2 may fit D (6 bases each). The V gene lost 2 bases and the J gene lost 8 bases, with 16 bases spanning the gap. The CDR3 runs to 14 residues. CDR1 is DFQATT, CDR2 SNEGSKA, per germline (reference sequence). The CDR3 here is CSARPVGGGDEQFF. CDR3 coding DNA: TGCAGTGCTAGACCCGTGGGGGGCGGGGATGAGCAGTTCTTC.

V and J are TRBV7-2 and TRBJ2-7; D gene unclear. The CDR3 has 11 residues. Trimming took 7 bases from V and 5 from J, leaving 9 bases between them. Germline V gene data show CDR1 as SGHTA and CDR2 as FQGNSA. The CDR3 loop reads CASKRGDEQYF. The CDR3 DNA is TGTGCCAGCAAGCGTGGGGACGAGCAGTACTTC.

This chain joins TRBV27 and TRBJ2-1; TRBD2 is a possible D gene (6 bases). V dropped 2 bases and J dropped 4 bases, with 9 bases sitting between them. CDR1 MNHEY and CDR2 SMNVEV come from the germline V gene (reference sequence). CDR3 length: 14 residues. CDR3 amino acids: CASSLGGVYNEQFF. In DNA, the CDR3 is TGTGCCAGCAGTTTAGGCGGGGTTTACAATGAGCAGTTCTTC.